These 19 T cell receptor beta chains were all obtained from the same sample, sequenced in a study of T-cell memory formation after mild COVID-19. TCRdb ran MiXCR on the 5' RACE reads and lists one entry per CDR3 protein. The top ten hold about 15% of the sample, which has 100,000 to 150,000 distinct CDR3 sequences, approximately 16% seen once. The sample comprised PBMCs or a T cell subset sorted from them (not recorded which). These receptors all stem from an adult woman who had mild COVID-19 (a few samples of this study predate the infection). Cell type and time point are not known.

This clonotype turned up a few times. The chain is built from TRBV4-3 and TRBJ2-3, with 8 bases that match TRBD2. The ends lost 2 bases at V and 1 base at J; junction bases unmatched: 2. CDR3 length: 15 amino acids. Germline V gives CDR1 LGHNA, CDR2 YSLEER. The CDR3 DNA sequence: TGCGCCAGCAGCCAACGGGGGGGGGGCACAGATACGCAGTATTTT. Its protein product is CASSQRGGGTDTQYF.

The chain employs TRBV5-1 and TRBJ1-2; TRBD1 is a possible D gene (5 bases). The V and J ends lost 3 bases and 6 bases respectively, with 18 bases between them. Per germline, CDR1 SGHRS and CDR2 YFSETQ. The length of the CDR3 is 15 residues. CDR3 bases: TGCGCCAGCAGCTGGGACCAGGGATTCTATGATGGCTACACCTTC. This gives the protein CASSWDQGFYDGYTF.

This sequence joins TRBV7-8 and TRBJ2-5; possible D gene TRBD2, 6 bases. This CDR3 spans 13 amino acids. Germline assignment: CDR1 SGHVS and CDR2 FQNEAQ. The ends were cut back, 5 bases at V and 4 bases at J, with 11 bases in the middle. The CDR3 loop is CASSLSGIETQYF. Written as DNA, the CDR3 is TGTGCCAGCAGCCTTAGCGGAATAGAGACCCAGTACTTC. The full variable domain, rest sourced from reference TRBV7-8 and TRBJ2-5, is GAGVSQSPRYKVAKRGQDVALRCDPISGHVSLFWYQQALGQGPEFLTYFQNEAQLDKSGLPSDRFFAERPEGSVSTLKIQRTQQEDSAVYLCASSLSGIETQYFGPGTRLLVL.

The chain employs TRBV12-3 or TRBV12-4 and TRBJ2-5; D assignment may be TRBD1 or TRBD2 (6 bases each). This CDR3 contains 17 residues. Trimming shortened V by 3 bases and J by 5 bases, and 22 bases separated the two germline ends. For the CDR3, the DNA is TGTGCCAGCAGTTTTGGGGGGCCGAACTCTGCGGGGGAGACCCAGTACTTC. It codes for CASSFGGPNSAGETQYF.

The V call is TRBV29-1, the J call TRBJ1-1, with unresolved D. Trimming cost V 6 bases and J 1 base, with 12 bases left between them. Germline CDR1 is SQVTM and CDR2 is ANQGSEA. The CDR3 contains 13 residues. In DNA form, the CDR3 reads TGCAGCGTGACGACAAATTCGAACACTGAAGCTTTCTTT. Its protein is CSVTTNSNTEAFF.

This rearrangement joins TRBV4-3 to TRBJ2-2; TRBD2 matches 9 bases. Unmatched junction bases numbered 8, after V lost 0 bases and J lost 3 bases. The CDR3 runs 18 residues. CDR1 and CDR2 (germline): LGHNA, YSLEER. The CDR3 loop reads CASSQEGTVAGDTGELFF. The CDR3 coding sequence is TGCGCCAGCAGCCAAGAAGGGACGGTAGCGGGAGACACCGGGGAGCTGTTTTTT.

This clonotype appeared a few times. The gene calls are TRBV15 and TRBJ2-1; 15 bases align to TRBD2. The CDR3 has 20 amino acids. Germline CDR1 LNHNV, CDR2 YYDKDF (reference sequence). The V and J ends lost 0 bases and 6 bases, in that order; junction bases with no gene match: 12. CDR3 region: CATSREPGLAGGPSTNEQFF. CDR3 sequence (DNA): TGTGCCACCAGCAGAGAACCCGGACTAGCGGGAGGGCCCTCGACCAATGAGCAGTTCTTC.

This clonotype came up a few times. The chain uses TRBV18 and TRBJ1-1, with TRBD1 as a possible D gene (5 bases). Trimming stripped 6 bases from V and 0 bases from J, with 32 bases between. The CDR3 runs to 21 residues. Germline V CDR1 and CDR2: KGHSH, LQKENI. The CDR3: CASSIYRLPIPGIRMNTEAFF. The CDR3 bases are TGTGCCAGCTCCATCTACAGGCTCCCCATTCCCGGAATAAGGATGAACACTGAAGCTTTCTTT.

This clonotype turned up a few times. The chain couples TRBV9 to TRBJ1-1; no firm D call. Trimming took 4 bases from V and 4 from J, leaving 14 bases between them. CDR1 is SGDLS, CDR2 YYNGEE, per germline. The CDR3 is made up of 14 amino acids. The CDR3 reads CASSQTSLGTEAFF. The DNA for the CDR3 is TGTGCCAGCAGCCAGACTTCCCTGGGCACTGAAGCTTTCTTT. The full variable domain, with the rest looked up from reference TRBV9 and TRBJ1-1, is DSGVTQTPKHLITATGQRVTLRCSPRSGDLSVYWYQQSLDQGLQFLIQYYNGEERAKGNILERFSAQQFPDLHSELNLSSLELGDSALYFCASSQTSLGTEAFFGQGTRLTVV.

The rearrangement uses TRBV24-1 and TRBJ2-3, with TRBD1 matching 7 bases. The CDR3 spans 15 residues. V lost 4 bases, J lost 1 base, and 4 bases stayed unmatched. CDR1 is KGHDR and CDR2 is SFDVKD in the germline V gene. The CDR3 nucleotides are TGTGCCACCAGTGACAACGGACAGGGCACAGATACGCAGTATTTT. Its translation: CATSDNGQGTDTQYF.

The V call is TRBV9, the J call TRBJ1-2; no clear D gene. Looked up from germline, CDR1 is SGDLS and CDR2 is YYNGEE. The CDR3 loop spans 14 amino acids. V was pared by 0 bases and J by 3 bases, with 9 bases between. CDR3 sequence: CASSVGDSDYGYTF. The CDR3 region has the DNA TGTGCCAGCAGCGTAGGGGATTCAGACTATGGCTACACCTTC.

Here the CDR3 reads CASSFSGNEQFF. The DNA of the CDR3 is TGTGCCAGCAGCTTTAGCGGAAATGAGCAGTTCTTC. The rearrangement links TRBV11-2 to TRBJ2-1; perhaps TRBD2 as D (6 bases). The germline CDR1 and CDR2 sequences are SGHAT and FQNNGV. This CDR3 comprises 12 residues. Trimming stripped 3 bases from V and 7 bases from J, with 7 bases between.

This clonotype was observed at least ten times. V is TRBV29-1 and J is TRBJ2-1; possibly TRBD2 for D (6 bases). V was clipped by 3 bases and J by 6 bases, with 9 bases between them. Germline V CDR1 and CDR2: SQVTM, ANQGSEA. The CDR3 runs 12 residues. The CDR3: CSVDLGGNEQFF. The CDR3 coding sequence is TGCAGCGTTGATTTGGGGGGCAATGAGCAGTTCTTC.

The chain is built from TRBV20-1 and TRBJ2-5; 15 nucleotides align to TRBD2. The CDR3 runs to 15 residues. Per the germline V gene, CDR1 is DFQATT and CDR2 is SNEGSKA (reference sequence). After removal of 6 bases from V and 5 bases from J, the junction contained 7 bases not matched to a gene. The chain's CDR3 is CSAWTSGGARETQYF. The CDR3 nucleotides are TGCAGTGCCTGGACTAGCGGGGGGGCTAGGGAGACCCAGTACTTC.

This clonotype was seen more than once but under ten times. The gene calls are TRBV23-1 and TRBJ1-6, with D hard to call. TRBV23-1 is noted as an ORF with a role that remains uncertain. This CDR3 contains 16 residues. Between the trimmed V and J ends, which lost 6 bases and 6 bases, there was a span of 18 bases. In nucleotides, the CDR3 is TGCGCCAGCAGCCCGCCCGACCCGTGGTGTAATTCACCCCTCCACTTT. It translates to CASSPPDPWCNSPLHF.

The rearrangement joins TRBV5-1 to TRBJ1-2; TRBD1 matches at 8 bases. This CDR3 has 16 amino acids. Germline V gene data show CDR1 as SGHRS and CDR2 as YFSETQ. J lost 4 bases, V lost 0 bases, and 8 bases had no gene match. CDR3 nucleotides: TGCGCCAGCAGCTTGGATCCAGGGGGCTTTCGCTATGGCTACACCTTC. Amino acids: CASSLDPGGFRYGYTF. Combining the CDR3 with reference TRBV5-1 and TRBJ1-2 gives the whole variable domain KAGVTQTPRYLIKTRGQQVTLSCSPISGHRSVSWYQQTPGQGLQFLFEYFSETQRNKGNFPGRFSGRQFSNSRSEMNVSTLELGDSALYLCASSLDPGGFRYGYTFGSGTRLTVV.

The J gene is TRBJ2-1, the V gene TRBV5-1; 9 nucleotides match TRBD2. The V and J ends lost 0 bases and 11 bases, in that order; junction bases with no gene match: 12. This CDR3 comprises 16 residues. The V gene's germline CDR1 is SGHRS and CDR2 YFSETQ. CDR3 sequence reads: CASSLGLAGIGVKQFF. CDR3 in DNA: TGCGCCAGCAGCTTGGGTCTAGCGGGGATAGGGGTCAAGCAGTTCTTC.

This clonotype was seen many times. CDR3 protein: CASLIGRTRSYNEQFF. The CDR3 DNA reads TGTGCCAGCCTCATCGGGAGGACTAGATCCTACAATGAGCAGTTCTTC. The chain is built from TRBV7-8 and TRBJ2-1; 7 bases align to TRBD2. The CDR3 length is 16 residues. V lost 8 bases and J lost 1; bases outside the gene matches: 11. The germline CDR1 and CDR2 sequences are SGHVS and FQNEAQ.

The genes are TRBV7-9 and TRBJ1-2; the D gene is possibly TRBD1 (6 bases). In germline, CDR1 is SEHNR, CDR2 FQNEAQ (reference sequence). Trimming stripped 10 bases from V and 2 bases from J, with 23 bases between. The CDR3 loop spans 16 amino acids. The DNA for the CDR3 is TGTGCCATCCCGACCCCCGGTTTAGACAGGAACTATGGCTACACCTTC. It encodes CAIPTPGLDRNYGYTF.